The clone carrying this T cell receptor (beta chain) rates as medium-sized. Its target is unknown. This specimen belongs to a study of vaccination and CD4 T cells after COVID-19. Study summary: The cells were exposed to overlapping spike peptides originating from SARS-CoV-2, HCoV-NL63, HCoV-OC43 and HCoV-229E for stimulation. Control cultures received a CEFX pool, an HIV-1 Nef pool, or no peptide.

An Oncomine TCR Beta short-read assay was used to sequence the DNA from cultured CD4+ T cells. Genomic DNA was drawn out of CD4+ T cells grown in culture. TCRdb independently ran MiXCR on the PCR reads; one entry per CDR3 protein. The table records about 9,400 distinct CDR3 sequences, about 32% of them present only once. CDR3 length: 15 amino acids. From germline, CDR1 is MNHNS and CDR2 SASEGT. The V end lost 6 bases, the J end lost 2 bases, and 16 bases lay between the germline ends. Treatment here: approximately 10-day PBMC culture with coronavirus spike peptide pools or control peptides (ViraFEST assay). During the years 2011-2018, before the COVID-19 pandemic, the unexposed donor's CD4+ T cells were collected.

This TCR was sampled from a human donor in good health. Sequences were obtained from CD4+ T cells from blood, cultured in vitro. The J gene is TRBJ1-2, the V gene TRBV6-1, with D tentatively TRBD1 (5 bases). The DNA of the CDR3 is TGTGCCAGCAGCCGGGGGAACCGGGACAACTATGGCTACACCTTC. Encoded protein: CASSRGNRDNYGYTF.